This T cell receptor beta chain was sequenced in a study of response to subunit inactivated influenza vaccine. Study-wide results and limits: T cells newly recruited by each seasonal influenza vaccination are few, the authors suggested.

MiXCR was run by TCRdb on the RT-PCR reads, yielding one entry per CDR3 protein. The table has roughly 500,000 distinct CDR3 sequences, 16% seen once; the top ten hold roughly 3%. The CDR3 covers 20 residues. V lost 1 base to trimming and J lost 0 bases; unmatched junction nucleotides: 12. Germline V lookup: CDR1 DFQATT, CDR2 SNEGSKA (reference sequence). Worth noting for this clonotype: The antigen is unknown.

This chain links TRBV20-1 with TRBJ2-1; the match to TRBD2 covers 13 bases. The TCR sequence derives from a man between 50 and 70 years old who received an inactivated influenza vaccine. This material consisted of CD4+ T cells sorted from PBMCs, taken approximately 25 months after vaccination. CDR3 bases: TGCAGTGCTAGAGGTTTGGGACTAGCGGGGCCAGGAGCCTCCTACAATGAGCAGTTCTTC. It specifies CSARGLGLAGPGASYNEQFF.